Detailed here is one T cell receptor beta chain. What it binds is unknown. V was pared by 5 bases and J by 8 bases, with 12 bases between. This CDR3 is 12 amino acids long. CDR1 MDHEN and CDR2 SYDVKM come from the germline V gene. This record belongs to a study of monozygotic twins with cystic fibrosis. Study findings and constraints: Clonality was generally low (median around 0.009), higher in the most severe patients. Unrelated CF individuals shared fewer identical clonotypes than monozygotic CF twins. J usage was most co-twin-similar in 8 of 16 pairs, V in 13. In this small cohort, shared CDR3 numbers showed no association with age, concordance or disease severity.

TCRdb keeps only in-frame clones here, not all; method: immunoSEQ multiplex PCR. The repertoire holds approximately 13,000 clones, with 75% to 90% as singletons. The clonotype originates from a boy aged 5-17 years with cystic fibrosis. The V gene is TRBV28, the J gene TRBJ1-2; possibly TRBD1 for D (6 bases). The sample was blood. CDR3 nucleotides: TGTGCCAGCAGTGGGGGACACGTGGGCTACACCTTC. Protein: CASSGGHVGYTF.